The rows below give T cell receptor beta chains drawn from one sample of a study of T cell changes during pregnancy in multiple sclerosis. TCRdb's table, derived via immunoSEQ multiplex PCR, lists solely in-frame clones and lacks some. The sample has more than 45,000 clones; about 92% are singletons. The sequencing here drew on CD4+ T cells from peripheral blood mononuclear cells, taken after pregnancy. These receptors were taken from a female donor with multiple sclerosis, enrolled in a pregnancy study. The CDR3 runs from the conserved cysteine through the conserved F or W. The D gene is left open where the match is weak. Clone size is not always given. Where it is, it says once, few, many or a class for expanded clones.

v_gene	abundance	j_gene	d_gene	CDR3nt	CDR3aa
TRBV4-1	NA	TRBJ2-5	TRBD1	TGCGCCAGCAGCCGCCTCGGACAGGGGGATGAGACCCAGTACTTC	CASSRLGQGDETQYF
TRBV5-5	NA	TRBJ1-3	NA	TGTGCCAGCAGCAACCAGGGTTCTGGAAACACCATATATTTT	CASSNQGSGNTIYF
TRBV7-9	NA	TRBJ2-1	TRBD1	TGTGCCAGCAGGCGGACAGGGGGGGGCAATGAGCAGTTCTTC	CASRRTGGGNEQFF
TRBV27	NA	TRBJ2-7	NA	TGTGCCAGCAGTTTTTCCTTTCGGGAGTACGAGCAGTACTTC	CASSFSFREYEQYF
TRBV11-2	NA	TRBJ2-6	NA	TGTGCCAGCAGCCACAGACGGGACTCTGGGGCCAACGTCCTGACTTTC	CASSHRRDSGANVLTF
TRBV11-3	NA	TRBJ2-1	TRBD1	TGTGCCAGCAGCTCCTCGACAGGGACCCTAAGCTCCTACAATGAGCAGTTCTTC	CASSSSTGTLSSYNEQFF
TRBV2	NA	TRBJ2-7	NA	TGTGCCAGCAGTGAAAACGCGGGTAGAAGCTACGAGCAGTACTTC	CASSENAGRSYEQYF
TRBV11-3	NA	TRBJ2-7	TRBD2	TGTGCCAGCAGCCCAGGACTAGCGGGAGGTTTCGGCGAGCAGTACTTC	CASSPGLAGGFGEQYF
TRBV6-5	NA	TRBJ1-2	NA	TGTGCCAGCAGGTCCACTGGAGACTATGGCTACACCTTC	CASRSTGDYGYTF
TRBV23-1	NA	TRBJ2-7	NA	TGCGCCAGCAGTCACAAAAGGGGACTCTACTACGAGCAGTACTTC	CASSHKRGLYYEQYF
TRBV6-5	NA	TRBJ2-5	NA	TGTGCCAGCAGTTTCGCCAGCGGAGCCCGAGAGACCCAGTACTTC	CASSFASGARETQYF
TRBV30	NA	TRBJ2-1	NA	TGTGCCTGGAGTGTAGGCGGGTTGGCTGGGGATATCGATGAGCAGTTCTTC	CAWSVGGLAGDIDEQFF
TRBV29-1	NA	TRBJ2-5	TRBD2	TGCAGCGGTGGGACTAGCGGGAAAGAGACCCAGTACTTC	CSGGTSGKETQYF
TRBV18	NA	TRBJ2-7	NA	TGTGCCAGCTCACCCGACAGCCTTCTCGTATACTTC	CASSPDSLLVYF
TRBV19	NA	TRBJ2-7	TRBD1	TGTGCCAGTAGTGCGGACAGGGGAAATAACGAGCAGTACTTC	CASSADRGNNEQYF
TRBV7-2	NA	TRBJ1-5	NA	TGTGCCAGCAGCCTGGGAGCGTGGAGCAATCAGCCCCAGCATTTT	CASSLGAWSNQPQHF
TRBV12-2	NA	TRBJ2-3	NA	TGTGCAAGTCGCTTAGCGAGGGAGGTAGTCTACTCTAGCACAGATACGCAGTATTTT	CASRLAREVVYSSTDTQYF
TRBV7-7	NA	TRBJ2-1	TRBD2	TGTGCTAGCAGCTTAGCAGCGGGAAATGAGCAGTTCTTC	CASSLAAGNEQFF
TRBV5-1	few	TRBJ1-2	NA	TGCGCCTCCCGGTCCTCCGAGGCTCATGGCTACACCTTC	CASRSSEAHGYTF
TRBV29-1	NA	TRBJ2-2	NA	TGCAGCGTTATAGGGGAAGACACCGGGGAGCTGTTTTTT	CSVIGEDTGELFF